The rows below give T cell receptor beta chains drawn from one sample of a study of blood T cell repertoires in COVID-19. TCRdb's table, derived via immunoSEQ multiplex PCR, lists solely in-frame clones and lacks some. The repertoire holds 250,000 to 300,000 clones, with around 81% as singletons. Material: peripheral blood. The receptor source for this set is a woman between 55 and 75 years old with active or convalescent COVID-19. CDR3s include the opening cysteine and the closing phenylalanine or tryptophan.

J: TRBJ1-5; V: TRBV2; CDR3: CASTRQGNQPQHF
J: TRBJ1-2; V: TRBV12-3/TRBV12-4; CDR3: CASRPSGTDGYTF
J: TRBJ1-2; V: TRBV30; CDR3: CAWSGGTGDGYTF
J: TRBJ2-5; V: TRBV7-2; CDR3: CASSQGGAETQYF
J: TRBJ2-7; V: TRBV7-9; CDR3: CASSLVGQGAWEQYF
J: TRBJ2-7; V: TRBV5-6; CDR3: CASSLGRSRSPRLYEQYF
J: TRBJ2-3; V: TRBV10-3; CDR3: CAISYSGGTTDTQYF
J: TRBJ1-4; V: TRBV27; CDR3: CASSSGTGRNEKLFF
J: TRBJ2-2; V: TRBV19; CDR3: CASSAGTSGGRGELFF
J: TRBJ2-7; V: TRBV30; CDR3: CAWSEGQGRRDEQYF
J: TRBJ2-1; V: TRBV5-5; CDR3: CASSLAVITYNEQFF
J: TRBJ2-5; V: TRBV15; CDR3: CATSRDRGGQETQYF
J: TRBJ2-2; V: TRBV6-2/TRBV6-3; CDR3: CASSYSGTSGGASGELFF
J: TRBJ1-6; V: TRBV7-9; CDR3: CASSYSRGQGAINSPLHF
J: TRBJ1-5; V: TRBV7-2; CDR3: CASSRTGNYQPQHF
J: TRBJ1-1; V: TRBV29-1; CDR3: CSVEEAFF
J: TRBJ2-3; V: TRBV5-1; CDR3: CASSLALAGTDTQYF
J: TRBJ1-4; V: TRBV2; CDR3: CASRKQGAVGEKLFF
J: TRBJ2-5; V: TRBV27; CDR3: CASSFRGKQTQYF
J: TRBJ1-3; V: TRBV4-1; CDR3: CASSQVAGAGGNTIYF
J: TRBJ2-3; V: TRBV5-4; CDR3: CASSRGTRVTDTQYF
J: TRBJ1-1; V: TRBV21-1; CDR3: CASSKAIKNTEAFF
J: TRBJ2-3; V: TRBV12-3/TRBV12-4; CDR3: CASSTSSRAQYF
J: TRBJ2-2; V: TRBV9; CDR3: CASSVALGQGNTGELFF
J: TRBJ2-7; V: TRBV6-6; CDR3: CASSQEGLAGGEQYF
J: TRBJ1-1; V: TRBV10-3; CDR3: CAISDSGQPNTEAFF
J: TRBJ2-3; V: TRBV5-1; CDR3: CASSLGERDTQYF
J: TRBJ2-1; V: TRBV7-3; CDR3: CASSRRTGGDNEQFF
J: TRBJ2-1; V: TRBV9; CDR3: CASSGGQGTYNEQFF